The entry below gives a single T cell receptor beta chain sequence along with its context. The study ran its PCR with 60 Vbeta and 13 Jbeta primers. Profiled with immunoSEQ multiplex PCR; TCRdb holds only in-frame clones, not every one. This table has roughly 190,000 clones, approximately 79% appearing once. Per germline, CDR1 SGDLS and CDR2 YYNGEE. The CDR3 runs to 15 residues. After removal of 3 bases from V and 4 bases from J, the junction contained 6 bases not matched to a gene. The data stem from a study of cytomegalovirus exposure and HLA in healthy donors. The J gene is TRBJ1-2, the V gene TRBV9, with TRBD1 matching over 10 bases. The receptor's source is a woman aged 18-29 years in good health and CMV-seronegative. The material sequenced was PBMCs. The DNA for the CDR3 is TGTGCCAGCAGCGGACAGGGGGCCAGTGGCTATGGCTACACCTTC. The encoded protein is CASSGQGASGYGYTF.